These 5 T cell receptor beta chains were sequenced from one sample in a study of blood T cell repertoires in COVID-19. Method: immunoSEQ multiplex PCR; TCRdb's copy keeps in-frame clones and lacks some. The sample has some 130,000 clones; 84% are singletons. The sample taken for sequencing was peripheral blood. The receptors were gathered from a woman aged 25 to 39 who had recovered from COVID-19.

The rearrangement uses TRBV6-6 and TRBJ1-5; the match to TRBD1 covers 7 bases. J was trimmed by 3 bases and V by 5 bases; bases with no gene match: 4. Germline lookup yields CDR1 MNHNY and CDR2 SVGAGI (reference sequence). The CDR3 spans 14 residues. CDR3 DNA: TGTGCCAGCAGTGACAGGGACCTCAATCAGCCCCAGCATTTT. This gives the protein CASSDRDLNQPQHF.

The chain uses TRBV5-1 and TRBJ2-2, with D unresolved. V lost 5 bases to trimming and J lost 2 bases, with 13 bases between them. The germline V gene encodes CDR1 SGHRS and CDR2 YFSETQ. CDR3 length: 15 amino acids. CDR3 DNA sequence: TGCGCCAGCAGTACTCTGACTGGCAACACCGGGGAGCTGTTTTTT. Protein sequence: CASSTLTGNTGELFF.

The chain links TRBV27 to TRBJ2-1; possible D gene TRBD1, 5 bases. V was trimmed by 2 bases and J by 1 base, leaving 9 bases between them. The CDR3 sequence is 15 residues long. The V gene's germline CDR1 is MNHEY and CDR2 SMNVEV (reference sequence). Here the CDR3 DNA reads TGTGCCAGCAGTTTAAGCTCAGGGTCCTACAATGAGCAGTTCTTC. This codes for CASSLSSGSYNEQFF.

V usage is TRBV6-5 and J usage is TRBJ2-7, with TRBD1 identical over 10 bases. CDR1 and CDR2 (germline): MNHEY, SVGAGI. The CDR3 covers 15 residues. V dropped 6 bases and J dropped 3; count of bases not matched to a gene: 8. In nucleotides, the CDR3 is TGTGCCAGCAGGCCCGGGACAGGGGAAGGCTACGAGCAGTACTTC. Translating gives CASRPGTGEGYEQYF.

V gene TRBV6-5 combines with J gene TRBJ2-7; perhaps TRBD2 as D (6 bases). CDR1 and CDR2 (germline): MNHEY, SVGAGI. Trimming cost V 3 bases and J 6 bases, with 12 bases left between them. The length of the CDR3 is 13 residues. Here the CDR3 DNA reads TGTGCCAGCAGTTATACGTCGGGAGCCGAGCAGTACTTC. Its protein is CASSYTSGAEQYF.